The 26 T cell receptor beta chains in this list originate from one sample, sequenced in a study of cytomegalovirus exposure and HLA in healthy donors. Generated by immunoSEQ multiplex PCR, the TCRdb table keeps only in-frame clones and is missing some. This sample has about 120,000 clones, with roughly 88% found just once. Sequenced: PBMCs. The receptors shown here come from a man aged 18 to 29 in good health and CMV-seronegative.

This clone was seen a single time. The chain joins TRBV5-1 to TRBJ1-3; 10 bases align to TRBD1. CDR1 and CDR2 from the germline V gene are SGHRS and YFSETQ. CDR3 length equals 16 residues. J lost 4 bases, V lost 4 bases, and 8 bases had no gene match. CDR3 loop: CASSATGTGEGNTIYF. The CDR3 DNA reads as TGCGCCAGCAGCGCTACCGGGACAGGGGAAGGAAACACCATATATTTT.

The chain links TRBV5-1 to TRBJ2-1, with D possibly being TRBD2 (6 bases). The germline V and J ends were trimmed by 2 bases and 4 bases, with 7 bases remaining between them. CDR1 is SGHRS, CDR2 YFSETQ, per germline. The CDR3 is made up of 13 amino acids. As DNA, the CDR3 is TGCGCCAGCAGCTTCGGGAGATACAATGAGCAGTTCTTC. It translates to CASSFGRYNEQFF.

This chain uses TRBV5-1 with TRBJ1-6, with D perhaps TRBD1 (5 bases). Germline-derived CDR1 and CDR2 are SGHRS and YFSETQ. The V gene lost 4 bases and the J gene lost 7 bases, with 12 bases spanning the gap. This CDR3 is built from 14 residues. The CDR3 sequence is CASSVGGSNSPLHF. The DNA for the CDR3 is TGCGCCAGCAGCGTTGGGGGGTCGAATTCACCCCTCCACTTT.

This clone was recorded many times. The rearrangement links TRBV6-4 to TRBJ2-3; 12 nucleotides match TRBD2. Germline CDR1 reads MRHNA; CDR2 reads SNTAGT. Trimming removed 0 bases from V and 1 base from J; junction bases left unmatched: 2. The CDR3 covers 17 residues. CDR3 residues: CASSDSTSGGGTDTQYF. For the CDR3, the DNA is TGTGCCAGCAGTGACTCGACTAGCGGGGGTGGCACAGATACGCAGTATTTT.

The genes are TRBV2 and TRBJ1-2; possible D gene TRBD1, 5 bases. V was cut by 5 bases and J by 4 bases, with 23 bases left in between. From germline, CDR1 is SNHLY and CDR2 FYNNEI. The CDR3 has 17 amino acids. CDR3: CASSLRASEGLTYGYTF. The CDR3 DNA reads TGTGCCAGCAGTCTCCGGGCCTCGGAGGGGTTGACCTATGGCTACACCTTC.

This chain connects TRBV7-9 to TRBJ1-2, with 9 positions matching TRBD1. The CDR3 has 16 amino acids. J lost 4 bases, V lost 1 base, and 7 bases had no gene match. Germline CDR1 and CDR2: SEHNR and FQNEAQ (reference sequence). The CDR3 DNA reads as TGTGCCAGCAGCTTAGTTGGGGGACAGGGTGGCTATGGCTACACCTTC. Protein product: CASSLVGGQGGYGYTF.

The CDR3 region is CASSIVSTGPNEQFF. CDR3 nucleotides: TGTGCCAGTAGTATAGTTTCGACAGGGCCCAATGAGCAGTTCTTC. V and J are TRBV19 and TRBJ2-1, with 7 bases fitting TRBD1. This CDR3 comprises 15 residues. Per the germline V gene, CDR1 is LNHDA and CDR2 is SQIVND (reference sequence). The V segment lost 1 base and the J segment 6 bases; nucleotides outside the gene matches: 6.

In its sample, this clone was seen once. The genes are TRBV19 and TRBJ2-7; 8 bases are shared with TRBD1. Germline CDR1 is LNHDA and CDR2 is SQIVND (reference sequence). J was trimmed by 1 base and V by 1 base; bases with no gene match: 12. The CDR3 consists of 18 residues. As DNA, the CDR3 is TGTGCCAGTAGTATAGCCGCGGGACAGGACCAACGGTCCTACGAGCAGTACTTC. It encodes CASSIAAGQDQRSYEQYF.

V and J are TRBV7-8 and TRBJ2-5; TRBD1 is a possible D gene (5 bases). V was clipped by 0 bases and J by 1 base, with 9 bases between them. Per the germline V gene, CDR1 is SGHVS and CDR2 is FQNEAQ. This CDR3 has 15 residues. The CDR3 DNA reads TGTGCCAGCAGCTTAGCTGGGGCAGCCCAAGAGACCCAGTACTTC. Encoded protein: CASSLAGAAQETQYF.

J is TRBJ1-2 and V is TRBV7-6; D not resolved. The V gene's germline CDR1 is SGHVS and CDR2 FNYEAQ. V was trimmed by 2 bases and J by 6 bases, leaving 13 bases between them. The CDR3 has 14 residues. The CDR3: CASSLSSGAHGYTF. DNA of the CDR3: TGTGCCAGCAGCTTATCTAGCGGCGCTCATGGCTACACCTTC.

V is TRBV6-1 and J is TRBJ2-7, with D tentatively TRBD2 (6 bases). CDR1 MNHNS and CDR2 SASEGT come from the germline V gene. This CDR3 region has 14 residues. Trimming removed 5 bases at V and 7 bases at J, with 18 bases between. The CDR3 DNA sequence: TGTGCCAGCAGTCCGGGACTCATCTCCGGGGAGCAGTACTTC. Translated, it gives CASSPGLISGEQYF.

This clone was observed a single time. The chain is built from TRBV18 and TRBJ1-2; 9 bases line up with TRBD1. Germline V gene data show CDR1 as KGHSH and CDR2 as LQKENI. CDR3 length: 18 residues. The V and J ends lost 1 base and 4 bases, in that order; junction bases with no gene match: 13. CDR3 DNA: TGTGCCAGCTCACCACGTCCCGGGACAGGGAGGTTAGGCTATGGCTACACCTTC. It translates to CASSPRPGTGRLGYGYTF.

The chain is built from TRBV7-2 and TRBJ2-2; D possibly matches TRBD1 or TRBD2 (5 bases each). Germline-derived CDR1 and CDR2 are SGHTA and FQGNSA. The CDR3 totals 14 residues. V dropped 5 bases and J dropped 6 bases, with 13 bases sitting between them. The CDR3 DNA is TGTGCCAGCAGCATAGGGGCTAGCCCCGGGGAGCTGTTTTTT. Translation gives CASSIGASPGELFF.

The chain couples TRBV27 to TRBJ2-1; D might be TRBD1 (5 bases). V lost 3 bases and J lost 5, with 8 bases in between. The CDR3 contains 13 residues. Germline CDR1 and CDR2: MNHEY and SMNVEV (reference sequence). This chain's CDR3 is CASSLGLHNEQFF. CDR3 bases: TGTGCCAGCAGTTTGGGGCTGCACAATGAGCAGTTCTTC.

V gene TRBV7-2 combines with J gene TRBJ2-7; TRBD2 matches at 9 bases. This CDR3 has 14 residues. Per the germline V gene, CDR1 is SGHTA and CDR2 is FQGNSA. The junction had 5 bases not matched to a gene; V was cut back by 2 bases and J by 6 bases. Here the CDR3 DNA reads TGTGCCAGCAGCTTACTGTCTAGCGGGATCGAGCAGTACTTC. Its translation is CASSLLSSGIEQYF.

This chain connects TRBV2 to TRBJ2-7; 9 nucleotides match TRBD1. The CDR3 contains 13 residues. The V gene end was trimmed by 10 bases and the J gene end by 2 bases; junction bases not matched to a gene: 6. Germline V gene data show CDR1 as SNHLY and CDR2 as FYNNEI. In nucleotides, the CDR3 is TGTGCCATTACAAGGACAGGGGCCTACGAGCAGTACTTC. Its protein is CAITRTGAYEQYF.

The chain links TRBV10-1 to TRBJ2-3; no clear D. The ends were cut back, 2 bases at V and 2 bases at J, with 11 bases in the middle. This CDR3 region has 15 residues. Looked up from germline, CDR1 is WNHNN and CDR2 is SYGVQD (reference sequence). The CDR3 reads CASSEQVGHTDTQYF. In DNA form, the CDR3 reads TGCGCCAGCAGTGAGCAGGTCGGCCACACAGATACGCAGTATTTT.

This sequence joins TRBV9 and TRBJ1-2; TRBD1 matches at 7 bases. Germline V lookup: CDR1 SGDLS, CDR2 YYNGEE. The CDR3 has 18 residues. Germline trimming cut 0 bases from V and 4 bases from J; bases unmatched to any gene: 15. The CDR3 spells CASSVALVEGGRGYGYTF. In DNA form, the CDR3 reads TGTGCCAGCAGCGTAGCTCTAGTCGAAGGGGGCAGGGGCTATGGCTACACCTTC. Supplemented by reference TRBV9 and TRBJ1-2, the full variable domain reads DSGVTQTPKHLITATGQRVTLRCSPRSGDLSVYWYQQSLDQGLQFLIQYYNGEERAKGNILERFSAQQFPDLHSELNLSSLELGDSALYFCASSVALVEGGRGYGYTFGSGTRLTVV.

The chain combines TRBV27 with TRBJ2-2, with a weak D call TRBD1 (5 bases). Germline-derived CDR1 and CDR2 are MNHEY and SMNVEV (reference sequence). This CDR3 contains 16 residues. V lost 6 bases and J lost 3, with 17 bases in between. CDR3 amino acids: CASSLRGRVHTGELFF. The CDR3 bases are TGTGCCAGCAGCCTAAGGGGCAGGGTACACACCGGGGAGCTGTTTTTT.

The V and J genes are TRBV10-3 and TRBJ1-1, with D unclear. The ends were cut back, 3 bases at V and 8 bases at J, with 10 bases in the middle. CDR3 length equals 12 residues. Germline values: CDR1 ENHRY, CDR2 SYGVKD. This chain's CDR3 is CAISDQAAEAFF. The CDR3 DNA sequence: TGTGCCATCAGTGATCAGGCAGCCGAAGCTTTCTTT.

This sequence joins TRBV5-1 and TRBJ2-1; 10 bases agree with TRBD1. The V gene's germline CDR1 is SGHRS and CDR2 YFSETQ. CDR3 length equals 17 residues. After removal of 0 bases from V and 5 bases from J, the junction contained 8 bases not matched to a gene. The CDR3 protein is CASSLVVGQGSNNEQFF. CDR3 DNA sequence: TGCGCCAGCAGCTTGGTAGTGGGACAGGGGTCAAACAATGAGCAGTTCTTC.

The rearrangement links TRBV9 to TRBJ1-2, with D tentatively TRBD1 (6 bases). V was cut by 4 bases and J by 7 bases, with 14 bases left in between. Per the germline V gene, CDR1 is SGDLS and CDR2 is YYNGEE. This CDR3 spans 13 amino acids. The CDR3 sequence: CASSLLEGVGYTF. The CDR3 DNA sequence: TGTGCCAGCAGCCTCCTAGAGGGGGTTGGCTACACCTTC.

This chain links TRBV28 with TRBJ1-2, with 8 positions matching TRBD1. The V gene end was trimmed by 3 bases and the J gene end by 7 bases; junction bases not matched to a gene: 13. Germline lookup yields CDR1 MDHEN and CDR2 SYDVKM. This CDR3 has 16 residues. The CDR3 bases are TGTGCCAGCAGTTTGACCTCAAGGGGGGGGACAGGTGGCTACACCTTC. This gives the protein CASSLTSRGGTGGYTF.

V usage is TRBV28 and J usage is TRBJ1-5, with TRBD1 identical over 8 bases. Germline CDR1 MDHEN, CDR2 SYDVKM. The V gene end was trimmed by 5 bases and the J gene end by 6 bases; junction bases not matched to a gene: 9. The CDR3 sequence is 15 residues long. DNA for the CDR3: TGTGCCAGCAGTGGCAGGGGGCCCCTCAGTCAGCCCCAGCATTTT. Amino acids: CASSGRGPLSQPQHF. Full variable domain (remainder filled in from reference TRBV28 and TRBJ1-5): DVKVTQSSRYLVKRTGEKVFLECVQDMDHENMFWYRQDPGLGLRLIYFSYDVKMKEKGDIPEGYSVSREKKERFSLILESASTNQTSMYLCASSGRGPLSQPQHFGDGTRLSIL.

The V gene is TRBV6-5, the J gene TRBJ2-2, with D possibly being TRBD2 (6 bases). This CDR3 is 15 amino acids long. With 5 bases removed from V and 2 bases from J, the gap between germline ends came to 12 bases. From germline, CDR1 is MNHEY and CDR2 SVGAGI. The CDR3 region has the DNA TGTGCCAGCAGTACCGGGACTCTCAACACCGGGGAGCTGTTTTTT. This translates into CASSTGTLNTGELFF.

In this sample, this clone turned up once. The chain links TRBV12-5 to TRBJ1-3; D not certain. The CDR3 sequence is 16 residues long. With 0 bases removed from V and 0 bases from J, the gap between germline ends came to 9 bases. Germline values: CDR1 LGHNT, CDR2 FRNRAP. CDR3 sequence reads: CASGLVVGSSGNTIYF. CDR3 coding DNA: TGTGCTAGTGGTTTGGTTGTCGGGAGCTCTGGAAACACCATATATTTT.